The 6 T cell receptor beta chains listed next were all sequenced from one sample in a study of breast tumors, draining lymph nodes, adjacent tissues. The lymph nodes were axillary draining lymph nodes from breast cancer patients. One entry per CDR3 protein, called by TCRdb with MiXCR from the multiplex PCR reads. The table records about 200,000 distinct CDR3 sequences, around 33% of them present only once. Material: axillary lymph node tissue. Source of these receptors: a female donor with breast cancer. Some clones in this sample may be carry-over from other donors' samples.

V gene TRBV5-8 combines with J gene TRBJ2-5; D remains unclear. V lost 4 bases and J 5 bases, leaving 15 bases between the germline ends. CDR3 size: 14 residues. The germline CDR1 and CDR2 sequences are SGHTS and YDEGEE. The CDR3 coding sequence is TGTGCCAGCAGCCCTTCTACTACCGAGGAGACCCAGTACTTC. Translated: CASSPSTTEETQYF.

This clonotype has just a few counts. The J gene is TRBJ1-1, the V gene TRBV18; D remains ambiguous. CDR1 and CDR2 (germline): KGHSH, LQKENI. The CDR3 is 13 residues long. Trimming took off 3 bases at V and 0 bases at J, with 5 bases between the two ends. The CDR3 sequence: CASSPYLNTEAFF. The CDR3 DNA sequence: TGTGCCAGCTCACCCTACTTGAACACTGAAGCTTTCTTT.

This clonotype has ten or more counts. V is TRBV7-6 and J is TRBJ2-2, with TRBD2 identical over 7 bases. Per the germline V gene, CDR1 is SGHVS and CDR2 is FNYEAQ. The CDR3 runs to 13 residues. With 3 bases clipped from V and 5 bases from J, the junction kept 0 bases outside the gene matches. CDR3 sequence (DNA): TGTGCCAGCAGCTTGGGAGGGACCGGGGAGCTGTTTTTT. The encoded protein is CASSLGGTGELFF.

In this sample, this clonotype turned up a few times. V and J are TRBV6-5 and TRBJ1-1; unclear D gene. This CDR3 is built from 13 residues. V was clipped by 10 bases and J by 1 base, with 13 bases between them. Germline V lookup: CDR1 MNHEY, CDR2 SVGAGI. The CDR3 DNA reads as TGTGCCACCCACCGGGCCTCGAACACTGAAGCTTTCTTT. As protein: CATHRASNTEAFF.

The chain recombines TRBV9 with TRBJ1-6, with D possibly TRBD1 on 6 matching bases. Germline CDR1 and CDR2: SGDLS and YYNGEE. The CDR3 length is 12 residues. Trimming cost V 4 bases and J 14 bases, with 13 bases left between them. The CDR3, as DNA: TGTGCCAGCAGCACAGGGACCTCAACCCTCCACTTT. Protein: CASSTGTSTLHF.

This clonotype was recorded at least ten times. The gene calls are TRBV7-9 and TRBJ2-5; 8 bases map to TRBD1. Germline CDR1 and CDR2: SEHNR and FQNEAQ (reference sequence). The J segment lost 4 bases and the V segment lost 5 bases, leaving 9 bases of the junction unmatched. The CDR3 covers 15 residues. CDR3 nucleotides: TGTGCCAGCAGCGACGGACAGGGAGGAAGAGAGACCCAGTACTTC. Translated, it gives CASSDGQGGRETQYF.